This TCR beta chain was recovered during a study of blood T cell repertoires in COVID-19. Study at large: Samples of COVID-19 (acute and convalescent) were obtained from the United States, Italy and Spain. Sources were T cells, B-cell-depleted T cells, or PBMCs; the material itself was cDNA or gDNA.

CDR1 and CDR2 (germline): SQVTM, ANQGSEA. The CDR3 is 14 residues long. Trimming cost V 6 bases and J 4 bases, with 18 bases left between them. The Seattle patients joined while their infection was active and were tracked longitudinally afterward. This clone occurred once. Original handling: Reference gene primers were amplified, and this amplification served to estimate nucleated cell counts. This table comes from immunoSEQ multiplex PCR, and its TCRdb copy is limited to in-frame clones, with some not included. Clone size and V and J calls were adopted from that table, with D and trimming inferred from the DNA. This table has roughly 200,000 clones, 75% to 85% appearing once.

The chain has TRBV29-1 and TRBJ1-2; D perhaps matches TRBD1 (5 bases). The material sequenced was peripheral blood. The sequence came from a woman aged 25 to 39 with COVID-19, enrolled during active disease. The CDR3 region is CSVTTGAVLYGYTF. The CDR3 DNA reads TGCAGCGTCACCACTGGGGCGGTCCTCTATGGCTACACCTTC.